These 8 T cell receptor beta chains originate from one sample sequenced in a study of beta chain features in type 1 diabetes. Study-wide points: Shorter TCRB CDR3s, moderately but significantly so, marked every one of the four CD4+ subsets in Type 1 diabetes patients.

Their specific antigens are unknown. Expressed TCRB transcripts got sequenced, as all isolated RNA was reverse transcribed. Using immunoSEQ multiplex PCR, the repertoire was profiled, and TCRdb retains in-frame clones only, with some absent. The sample consists of around 690,000 clones, 12% of them appearing once. Specimen: naive CD4+ T cells from blood. These TCRs come from a young man with type 1 diabetes.

This clone was detected a few times. The V and J genes are TRBV25-1 and TRBJ1-5, with D hard to call. Trimming cost V 2 bases and J 4 bases, with 18 bases left between them. CDR3 length equals 17 residues. From germline, CDR1 is MGHDK and CDR2 SYGVNS. The CDR3 here is CASSELRPPSSNQPQHF. The CDR3 nucleotides are TGTGCCAGCAGTGAACTTAGGCCCCCGTCGAGTAATCAGCCCCAGCATTTT.

CDR3 sequence reads: CAISVQGNTGELFF. CDR3 coding DNA: TGTGCCATCAGTGTTCAGGGGAACACCGGGGAGCTGTTTTTT. This rearrangement joins TRBV10-3 to TRBJ2-2, with a weak D call TRBD1 (5 bases). Looked up from germline, CDR1 is ENHRY and CDR2 is SYGVKD. The CDR3 loop spans 14 amino acids. The V end was cut by 4 bases, the J end by 1 base, with 7 bases between.

This clone was found a few times. The chain uses TRBV10-3 and TRBJ1-2, with 8 bases identical to TRBD1. This CDR3 has 13 amino acids. J was trimmed by 8 bases and V by 1 base; bases with no gene match: 3. The germline V gene encodes CDR1 ENHRY and CDR2 SYGVKD. CDR3 DNA: TGTGCCATCAGTGAGTTCGGACAGGGAGGCTACACCTTC. It yields the protein CAISEFGQGGYTF.

In this sample, this clone turned up a few times. The rearrangement joins TRBV13 to TRBJ2-4, with D possibly being TRBD2 (5 bases). The V end lost 0 bases, the J end lost 0 bases, and 12 bases lay between the germline ends. CDR1 PRHDT and CDR2 FYEKMQ come from the germline V gene (reference sequence). The CDR3 has 17 residues. The CDR3 nucleotides are TGTGCCAGCAGCTTAGGCCTACCTGAGGGAGCCAAAAACATTCAGTACTTC. Translated, it gives CASSLGLPEGAKNIQYF. Full variable domain (outside the CDR3, taken from reference TRBV13 and TRBJ2-4): AAGVIQSPRHLIKEKRETATLKCYPIPRHDTVYWYQQGPGQDPQFLISFYEKMQSDKGSIPDRFSAQQFSDYHSELNMSSLELGDSALYFCASSLGLPEGAKNIQYFGAGTRLSVL.

This clone showed up just once. This chain connects TRBV2 to TRBJ1-6, with 8 bases identical to TRBD1. The CDR3 is 13 amino acids. Germline assignment: CDR1 SNHLY and CDR2 FYNNEI. The trim removed 9 bases at V and 9 bases at J, leaving 7 bases unmatched. CDR3 sequence: CASRRGLSSPLHF. Here the CDR3 DNA reads TGTGCCAGTCGCAGGGGGCTGAGTTCACCCCTCCACTTT.

This clone was recorded a few times. The rearrangement uses TRBV6-5 and TRBJ1-1; 8 bases fit TRBD1. Germline V gene lookup returns CDR1 MNHEY and CDR2 SVGAGI. The CDR3 is 12 amino acids. Trimming removed 5 bases from V and 11 bases from J; junction bases left unmatched: 7. DNA for the CDR3: TGTGCCAGCAGTACCGGACAGGGCGATGCTTTCTTT. Its protein is CASSTGQGDAFF.

This sequence joins TRBV2 and TRBJ2-5, with TRBD2 as a possible D gene (5 bases). CDR1 is SNHLY and CDR2 is FYNNEI in the germline V gene. Trimming pared 8 bases from V and 5 bases from J, leaving 15 bases between. This CDR3 region has 13 residues. The CDR3 protein is CASLAGLRETQYF. DNA of the CDR3: TGTGCCAGCCTTGCGGGCCTTCGGGAGACCCAGTACTTC. Filled out from reference TRBV2 and TRBJ2-5, the complete variable domain reads EPEVTQTPSHQVTQMGQEVILRCVPISNHLYFYWYRQILGQKVEFLVSFYNNEISEKSEIFDDQFSVERPDGSNFTLKIRSTKLEDSAMYFCASLAGLRETQYFGPGTRLLVL.

This clone showed up just a few times. Compared with germline, one end of the junction differs, possibly owing to a read error. This chain connects TRBV7-2 to TRBJ2-1, with 7 bases that match TRBD1. Germline loops: CDR1 SGHTA, CDR2 FQGNSA. The length of the CDR3 is 12 residues. CDR3 region: CASSLGGGSEFF. The CDR3 nucleotides read TGTGCCAGCAGTTTAGGGGGCGGGTCCGAGTTCTTC. The full variable domain, completed using reference TRBV7-2 and TRBJ2-1, is GAGVSQSPSNKVTEKGKDVELRCDPISGHTALYWYRQSLGQGLEFLIYFQGNSAPDKSGLPSDRFSAERTGGSVSTLTIQRTQQEDSAVYLCASSLGGGSEFFGPGTRLTVL.